The clone carrying this T cell receptor beta chain was picked up many times. Its antigen is unknown. The data originate from a study of identical twins. Findings and limits, study-wide: Zero-insertion analyses were open to partial confounding by invariant MAIT and iNKT cells. Models underpredicted monozygotic twin sharing of out-of-frame TCR alpha.

Through template switching, a universal primer site was introduced, and the cDNA contained unique molecular identifiers. TCRdb re-analysed the 5' RACE reads in MiXCR, keeping a single row per CDR3 protein. The profile shows 350,000 to 400,000 distinct CDR3 sequences, approximately 9.1% of them singletons. No donor was unhealthy or non-Caucasian. V was cut by 4 bases and J by 1 base, with 13 bases left in between. In germline, CDR1 is SGHAT, CDR2 FQNNGV. CDR3 length: 16 residues. The sequencing input was naive T cells sorted from blood. The gene calls are TRBV11-2 and TRBJ2-2; D gene unclear. The source is a woman aged 45-60 years in good health. CDR3 bases: TGTGCCAGCAGCTCTTTCCTCATTAGGAACACCGGGGAGCTGTTTTTT. This encodes CASSSFLIRNTGELFF. Full variable domain (outside the CDR3, taken from reference TRBV11-2 and TRBJ2-2): EAGVAQSPRYKIIEKRQSVAFWCNPISGHATLYWYQQILGQGPKLLIQFQNNGVVDDSQLPKDRFSAERLKGVDSTLKIQPAKLEDSAVYLCASSSFLIRNTGELFFGEGSRLTVL.